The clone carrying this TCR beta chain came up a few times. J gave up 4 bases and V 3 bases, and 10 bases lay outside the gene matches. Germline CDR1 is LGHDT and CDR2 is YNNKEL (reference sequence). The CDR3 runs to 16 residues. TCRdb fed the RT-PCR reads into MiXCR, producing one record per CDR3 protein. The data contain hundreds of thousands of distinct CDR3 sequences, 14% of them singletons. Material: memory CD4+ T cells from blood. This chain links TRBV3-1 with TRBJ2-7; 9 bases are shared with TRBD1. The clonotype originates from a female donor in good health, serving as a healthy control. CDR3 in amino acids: CASSQLPGQGHYEQYF. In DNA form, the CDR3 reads TGTGCCAGCAGCCAGCTACCGGGACAGGGACATTACGAGCAGTACTTC.